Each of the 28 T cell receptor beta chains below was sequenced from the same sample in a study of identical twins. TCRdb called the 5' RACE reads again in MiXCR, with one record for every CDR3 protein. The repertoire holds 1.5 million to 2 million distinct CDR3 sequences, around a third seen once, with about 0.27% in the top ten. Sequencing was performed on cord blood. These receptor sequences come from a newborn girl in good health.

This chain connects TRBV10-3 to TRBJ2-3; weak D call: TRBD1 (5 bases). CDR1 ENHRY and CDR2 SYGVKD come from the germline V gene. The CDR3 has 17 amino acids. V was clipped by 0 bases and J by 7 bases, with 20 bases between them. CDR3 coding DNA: TGTGCCATCAGTGAGTCCCTTTTGTCGCAGGGAATGAATACGCAGTATTTT. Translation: CAISESLLSQGMNTQYF.

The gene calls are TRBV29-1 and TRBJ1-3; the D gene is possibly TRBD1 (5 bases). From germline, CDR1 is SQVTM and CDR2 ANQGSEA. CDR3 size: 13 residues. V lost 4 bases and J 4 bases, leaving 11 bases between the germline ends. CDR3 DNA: TGCAGCGTTGTCCGGGACGTAGGAAACACCATATATTTT. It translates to CSVVRDVGNTIYF.

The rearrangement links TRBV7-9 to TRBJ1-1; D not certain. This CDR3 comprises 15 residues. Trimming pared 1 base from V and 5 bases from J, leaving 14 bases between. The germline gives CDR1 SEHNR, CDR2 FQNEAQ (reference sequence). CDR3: CASSLGGASRTEAFF. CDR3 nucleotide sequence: TGTGCCAGCAGCTTAGGTGGCGCCAGTAGGACTGAAGCTTTCTTT.

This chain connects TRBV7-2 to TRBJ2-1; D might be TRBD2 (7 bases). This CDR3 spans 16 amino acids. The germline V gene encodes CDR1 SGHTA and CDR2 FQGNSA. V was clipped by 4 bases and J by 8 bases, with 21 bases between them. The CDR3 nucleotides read TGTGCCAGCAGCTCGAGGGGGACTATAACTCGGGATGAGCAGTTCTTC. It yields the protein CASSSRGTITRDEQFF.

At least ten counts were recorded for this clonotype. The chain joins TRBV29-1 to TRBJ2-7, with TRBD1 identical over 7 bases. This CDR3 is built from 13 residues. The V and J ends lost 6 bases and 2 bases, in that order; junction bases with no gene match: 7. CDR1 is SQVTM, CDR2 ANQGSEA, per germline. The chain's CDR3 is CSVTTGRAYEQYF. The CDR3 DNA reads TGCAGCGTGACGACAGGGAGAGCCTACGAGCAGTACTTC.

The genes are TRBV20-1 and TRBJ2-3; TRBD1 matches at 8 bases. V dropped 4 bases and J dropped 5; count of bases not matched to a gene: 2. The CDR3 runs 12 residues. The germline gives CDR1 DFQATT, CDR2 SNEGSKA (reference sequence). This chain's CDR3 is CSAITGGDTQYF. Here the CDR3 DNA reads TGCAGTGCTATTACAGGGGGAGATACGCAGTATTTT.

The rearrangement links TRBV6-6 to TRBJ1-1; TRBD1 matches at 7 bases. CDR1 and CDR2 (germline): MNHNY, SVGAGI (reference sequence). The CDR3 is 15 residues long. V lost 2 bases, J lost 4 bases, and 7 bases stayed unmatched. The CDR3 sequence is CASSYGPGGGTEAFF. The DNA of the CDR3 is TGTGCCAGCAGTTACGGGCCAGGGGGAGGCACTGAAGCTTTCTTT.

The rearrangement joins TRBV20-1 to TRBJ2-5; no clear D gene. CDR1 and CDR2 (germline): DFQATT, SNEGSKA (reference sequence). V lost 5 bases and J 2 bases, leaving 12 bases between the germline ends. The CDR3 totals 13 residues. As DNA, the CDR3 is TGCAGTGCTCCCCGGGCAGGACAAGAGACCCAGTACTTC. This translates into CSAPRAGQETQYF.

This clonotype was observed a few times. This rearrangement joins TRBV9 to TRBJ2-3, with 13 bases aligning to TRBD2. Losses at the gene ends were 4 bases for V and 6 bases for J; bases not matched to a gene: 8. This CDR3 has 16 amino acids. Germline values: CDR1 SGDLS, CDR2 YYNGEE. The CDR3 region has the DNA TGTGCCAGCAGCAACCGGACTAGCGGGAGTGCGGATACGCAGTATTTT. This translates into CASSNRTSGSADTQYF.

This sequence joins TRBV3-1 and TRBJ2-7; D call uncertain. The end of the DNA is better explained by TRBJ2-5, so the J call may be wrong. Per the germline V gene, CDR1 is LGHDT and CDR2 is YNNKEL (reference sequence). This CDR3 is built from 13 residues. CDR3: CASSQGRGGTQYF. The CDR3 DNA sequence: TGTGCCAGCAGCCAAGGTAGAGGCGGGACCCAGTACTTC.

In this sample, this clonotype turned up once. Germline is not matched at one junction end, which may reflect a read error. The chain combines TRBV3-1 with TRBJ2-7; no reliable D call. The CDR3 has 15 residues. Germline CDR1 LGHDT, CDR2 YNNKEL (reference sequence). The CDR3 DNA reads TGTGCCAGCAGCCAAGAGGGCAGGCCCCCCTACGAGCAGTCCTTC. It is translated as CASSQEGRPPYEQSF.

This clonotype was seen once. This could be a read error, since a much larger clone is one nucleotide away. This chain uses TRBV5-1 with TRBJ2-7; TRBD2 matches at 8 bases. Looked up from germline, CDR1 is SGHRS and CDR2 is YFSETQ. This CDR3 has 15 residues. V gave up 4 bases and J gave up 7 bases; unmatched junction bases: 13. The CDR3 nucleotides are TGCGCCAGCAGCACATTAGCGGGAACCTACAATGAGCAGTACTTC. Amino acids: CASSTLAGTYNEQYF.

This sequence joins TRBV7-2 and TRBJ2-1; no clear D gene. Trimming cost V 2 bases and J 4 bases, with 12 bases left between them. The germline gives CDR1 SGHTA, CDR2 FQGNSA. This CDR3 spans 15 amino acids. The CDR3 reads CASSLTMNRYNEQFF. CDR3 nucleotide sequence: TGTGCCAGCAGCTTAACGATGAACAGATACAATGAGCAGTTCTTC.

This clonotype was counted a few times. CDR3 amino acids: CASSYSSPTYNEQYF. The CDR3 DNA reads as TGTGCCAGCAGTTATTCTAGCCCCACCTACAATGAGCAGTACTTC. This sequence joins TRBV6-5 and TRBJ2-1; D is possibly TRBD2 (5 bases). The end of the DNA is better explained by TRBJ2-7, so the J call may be wrong. From germline, CDR1 is MNHEY and CDR2 SVGAGI. The CDR3 spans 15 residues.

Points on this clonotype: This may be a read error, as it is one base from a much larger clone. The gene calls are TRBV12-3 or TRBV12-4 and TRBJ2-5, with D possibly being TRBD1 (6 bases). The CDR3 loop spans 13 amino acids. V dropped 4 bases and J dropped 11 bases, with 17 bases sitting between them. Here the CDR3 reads CASSSRGRGEQYF. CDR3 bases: TGTGCCAGCAGTTCCCGGGGCAGGGGAGAGCAGTACTTC.

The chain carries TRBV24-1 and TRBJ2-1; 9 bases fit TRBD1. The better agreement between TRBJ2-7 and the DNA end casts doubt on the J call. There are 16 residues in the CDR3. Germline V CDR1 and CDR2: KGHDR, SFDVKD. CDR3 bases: TGTGCCACCAGTGATTCCGGGACAGGGCGTTACAATGAGCAGTACTTC. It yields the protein CATSDSGTGRYNEQYF.

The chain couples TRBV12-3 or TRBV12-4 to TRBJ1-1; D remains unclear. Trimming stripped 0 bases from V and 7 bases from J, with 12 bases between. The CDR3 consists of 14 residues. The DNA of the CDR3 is TGTGCCAGCAGTTTAGCGGGAGATCTGGGTGAAGCTTTCTTT. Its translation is CASSLAGDLGEAFF.

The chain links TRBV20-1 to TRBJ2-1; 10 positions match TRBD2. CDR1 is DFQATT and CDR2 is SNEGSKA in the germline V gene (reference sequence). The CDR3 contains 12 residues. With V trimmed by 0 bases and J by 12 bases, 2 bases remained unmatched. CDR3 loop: CSARDSGRGQFF. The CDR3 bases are TGCAGTGCTAGAGACAGCGGGAGGGGGCAGTTCTTC.

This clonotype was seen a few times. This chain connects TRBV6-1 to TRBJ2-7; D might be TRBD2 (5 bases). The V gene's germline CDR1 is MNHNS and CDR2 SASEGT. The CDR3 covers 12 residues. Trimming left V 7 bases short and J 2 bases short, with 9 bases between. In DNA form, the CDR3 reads TGTGCCAGCACCCTGGGAGCCTACGAGCAGTACTTC. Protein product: CASTLGAYEQYF.

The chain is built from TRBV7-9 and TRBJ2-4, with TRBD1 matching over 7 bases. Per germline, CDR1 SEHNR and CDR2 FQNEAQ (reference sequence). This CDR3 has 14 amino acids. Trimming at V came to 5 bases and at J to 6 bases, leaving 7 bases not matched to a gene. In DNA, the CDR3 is TGTGCCAGCAGCCCCCGACAGGGTAGAAACATTCAGTACTTC. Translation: CASSPRQGRNIQYF.

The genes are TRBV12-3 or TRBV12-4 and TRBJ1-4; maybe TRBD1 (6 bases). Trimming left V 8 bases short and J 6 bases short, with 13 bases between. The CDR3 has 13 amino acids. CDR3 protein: CASGTWTDEKLFF. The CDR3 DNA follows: TGTGCCAGCGGCACGTGGACAGATGAAAAACTGTTTTTT.

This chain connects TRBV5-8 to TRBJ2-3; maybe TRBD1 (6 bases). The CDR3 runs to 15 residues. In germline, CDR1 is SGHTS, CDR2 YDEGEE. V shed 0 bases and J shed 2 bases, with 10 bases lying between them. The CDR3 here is CASSLEGGNTDTQYF. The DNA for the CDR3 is TGTGCCAGCAGCTTGGAAGGGGGAAACACAGATACGCAGTATTTT.

CDR3 sequence reads: CASGFLEGSYNEQFF. CDR3 nucleotides: TGTGCTAGTGGTTTTCTTGAGGGGAGCTACAATGAGCAGTTCTTC. The genes are TRBV12-5 and TRBJ2-1; D assignment may be TRBD1 or TRBD2 (5 bases each). CDR1 is LGHNT, CDR2 FRNRAP, per germline. V was cut by 3 bases and J by 3 bases, with 12 bases left in between. This CDR3 contains 15 residues.

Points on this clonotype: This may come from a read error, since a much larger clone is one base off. The CDR3 reads CASRSRGYEQYF. DNA of the CDR3: TGTGCCAGCAGGTCCAGGGGTTACGAGCAGTACTTC. J is TRBJ2-7 and V is TRBV6-6; maybe TRBD1 (6 bases). Germline loops: CDR1 MNHNY, CDR2 SVGAGI (reference sequence). The CDR3 consists of 12 residues. Trimming removed 6 bases from V and 4 bases from J, with 10 bases in between.

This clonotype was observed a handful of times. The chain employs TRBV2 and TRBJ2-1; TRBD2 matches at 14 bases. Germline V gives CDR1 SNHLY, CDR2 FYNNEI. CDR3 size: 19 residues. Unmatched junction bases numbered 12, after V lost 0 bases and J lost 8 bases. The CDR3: CASSEALAGTSGSYHEQFF. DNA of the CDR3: TGTGCCAGCAGTGAAGCGCTGGCCGGGACTAGCGGGAGTTACCATGAGCAGTTCTTC.

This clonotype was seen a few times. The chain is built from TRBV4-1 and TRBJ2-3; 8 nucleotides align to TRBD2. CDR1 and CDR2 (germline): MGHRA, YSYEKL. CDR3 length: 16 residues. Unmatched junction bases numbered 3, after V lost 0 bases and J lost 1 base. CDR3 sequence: CASSQETREGTDTQYF. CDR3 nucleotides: TGCGCCAGCAGCCAAGAGACGCGGGAGGGCACAGATACGCAGTATTTT.

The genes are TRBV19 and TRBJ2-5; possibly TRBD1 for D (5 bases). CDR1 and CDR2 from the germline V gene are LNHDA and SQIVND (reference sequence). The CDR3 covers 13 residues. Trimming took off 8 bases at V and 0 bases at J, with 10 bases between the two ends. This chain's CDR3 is CASGTGDQETQYF. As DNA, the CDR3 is TGTGCCAGTGGAACAGGCGACCAAGAGACCCAGTACTTC.

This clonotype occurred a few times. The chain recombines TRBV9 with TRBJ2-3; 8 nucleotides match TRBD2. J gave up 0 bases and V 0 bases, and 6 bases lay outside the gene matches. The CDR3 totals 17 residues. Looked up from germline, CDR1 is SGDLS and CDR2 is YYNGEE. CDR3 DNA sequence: TGTGCCAGCAGCGTAGCTGGACTAGCAGCTAGCACAGATACGCAGTATTTT. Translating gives CASSVAGLAASTDTQYF.